The 22 T cell receptor beta chains given below trace back to one sample, sequenced in a study of Ad26.COV2.S vaccination and SARS-CoV-2 variants. Clones were read by immunoSEQ multiplex PCR, and TCRdb kept only the in-frame ones, dropping some. Of around 170,000 clones in the sample, about 83% were seen once. Sequenced here: peripheral blood, sampled after recovery from COVID-19. Every receptor here comes from a human donor who had recovered from COVID-19.

This rearrangement joins TRBV7-9 to TRBJ1-1; perhaps TRBD1 as D (5 bases). The CDR3 loop spans 15 amino acids. The V end lost 4 bases, the J end lost 4 bases, and 16 bases lay between the germline ends. Germline assignment: CDR1 SEHNR and CDR2 FQNEAQ (reference sequence). The CDR3 sequence is CASSSIGTGGTEAFF. The CDR3 nucleotides read TGTGCCAGCAGCTCTATAGGGACGGGAGGCACTGAAGCTTTCTTT.

The chain carries TRBV7-9 and TRBJ1-2; D is unresolved. V lost 5 bases, J lost 8 bases, and 24 bases lay in between. CDR3 length: 16 amino acids. The V gene's germline CDR1 is SEHNR and CDR2 FQNEAQ (reference sequence). Here the CDR3 DNA reads TGTGCCAGCAGCACCTTTTCCGGGCCCTTGGAGCGCGGCTACACCTTC. Translation: CASSTFSGPLERGYTF. Combining the CDR3 with reference TRBV7-9 and TRBJ1-2 gives the whole variable domain DTGVSQNPRHKITKRGQNVTFRCDPISEHNRLYWYRQTLGQGPEFLTYFQNEAQLEKSRLLSDRFSAERPKGSFSTLEIQRTEQGDSAMYLCASSTFSGPLERGYTFGSGTRLTVV.

CDR3: CASSLGGLSYEQYF. In nucleotides, the CDR3 is TGTGCCAGCAGCTTAGGCGGTTTATCCTACGAGCAGTACTTC. The rearrangement uses TRBV11-3 and TRBJ2-7; D is unclear. The CDR3 spans 14 residues. The germline CDR1 and CDR2 sequences are SGHNT and YENEEA. Trimming stripped 1 base from V and 1 base from J, with 8 bases between.

This rearrangement joins TRBV5-1 to TRBJ1-4; 9 nucleotides line up with TRBD1. Per the germline V gene, CDR1 is SGHRS and CDR2 is YFSETQ. Germline trimming cut 4 bases from V and 5 bases from J; bases unmatched to any gene: 6. The CDR3 extends over 15 amino acids. CDR3 in DNA: TGCGCCAGCAGCGGGTCGACAGGGGGGAATGAAAAACTGTTTTTT. Amino acids: CASSGSTGGNEKLFF.

The rearrangement joins TRBV27 to TRBJ1-5, with D unclear. There are 13 residues in the CDR3. Germline V CDR1 and CDR2: MNHEY, SMNVEV (reference sequence). The ends were cut back, 7 bases at V and 3 bases at J, with 10 bases in the middle. The CDR3 spells CASTEGINQPQHF. For the CDR3, the DNA is TGTGCCAGCACCGAGGGAATCAATCAGCCCCAGCATTTT.

The chain joins TRBV21-1 to TRBJ2-7; TRBD1, as called in the table, went unchecked against the DNA. TRBV21-1 has pseudogene status. The CDR3 contains 16 residues. The CDR3 DNA follows: TGTGCCAGCAGCTACCGGATCGGACAGGGGAGTTACGAGCAGTACTTC. Translation: CASSYRIGQGSYEQYF.

The CDR3 loop is CASSEAGDQPQHF. The CDR3 DNA reads TGTGCCAGCAGTGAAGCAGGGGATCAGCCCCAGCATTTT. The chain links TRBV2 to TRBJ1-5; the D gene is possibly TRBD1 (5 bases). Between the trimmed V and J ends, which lost 0 bases and 5 bases, there was a span of 5 bases. The CDR3 length is 13 residues. Germline CDR1 reads SNHLY; CDR2 reads FYNNEI.

This rearrangement joins TRBV7-9 to TRBJ1-1, with 8 bases fitting TRBD1. The V gene end was trimmed by 5 bases and the J gene end by 1 base; junction bases not matched to a gene: 3. Germline-derived CDR1 and CDR2 are SEHNR and FQNEAQ (reference sequence). The CDR3 runs to 14 residues. The CDR3 DNA reads as TGTGCCAGCAGCCAAGGGACAGGGAACACTGAAGCTTTCTTT. This codes for CASSQGTGNTEAFF.

The chain links TRBV4-2 to TRBJ1-4; possibly TRBD1 for D (6 bases). CDR1 and CDR2 from the germline V gene are LGHNA and YNFKEQ. Trimming shortened V by 5 bases and J by 4 bases, and 14 bases separated the two germline ends. The CDR3 has 15 residues. CDR3 coding DNA: TGTGCCAGCAGCGGAGGGGGGGGCGATAATGAAAAACTGTTTTTT. Translated: CASSGGGGDNEKLFF.

This sequence joins TRBV7-3 and TRBJ2-1; 10 nucleotides agree with TRBD2. CDR1 is SGHTA, CDR2 FQGTGA, per germline. The CDR3 covers 15 residues. With V trimmed by 5 bases and J by 8 bases, 9 bases remained unmatched. The CDR3 DNA follows: TGTGCCAGCAGCCTTAGCGGGAGGTTGCAGTATGAGCAGTTCTTC. As protein: CASSLSGRLQYEQFF.

Note on this clone: The junction departs from germline at one end; a sequencing error may be responsible. The chain is built from TRBV7-7 and TRBJ2-5; TRBD2 agrees at 8 bases. This CDR3 is 15 amino acids long. CDR1 and CDR2 (germline): SSHAT, FNYEAQ (reference sequence). In DNA, the CDR3 is TGTGCTAGCAGCTTGGGAAGCGGGGGACGGGAGACCCAGTACTTC. Residues: CASSLGSGGRETQYF.

The chain combines TRBV5-4 with TRBJ2-3, with D perhaps assigned TRBD1 or TRBD2 (5 bases each). CDR3 size: 16 residues. The ends were cut back, 4 bases at V and 2 bases at J, with 17 bases in the middle. Germline CDR1 SGHNT, CDR2 YYREEE (reference sequence). CDR3: CASSLPVGVSTDTQYF. Written as DNA, the CDR3 is TGTGCCAGCAGCCTGCCGGTGGGGGTTTCCACAGATACGCAGTATTTT.

The chain combines TRBV18 with TRBJ1-1, with 7 nucleotides matching TRBD1. The CDR3 contains 15 residues. Looked up from germline, CDR1 is KGHSH and CDR2 is LQKENI. Trimming cost V 5 bases and J 0 bases; bases outside gene matches: 6. The DNA for the CDR3 is TGTGCCAGCTCATTCCGGACAGGCTTGAACACTGAAGCTTTCTTT. This codes for CASSFRTGLNTEAFF.

The V call is TRBV29-1, the J call TRBJ2-7; D possibly corresponds to TRBD1 (5 bases). V gave up 7 bases and J gave up 2 bases, with 15 bases separating them. There are 13 residues in the CDR3. Germline assignment: CDR1 SQVTM and CDR2 ANQGSEA. The DNA for the CDR3 is TGCAGCGCCGAGAAGACAGAGCCCTACGAGCAGTACTTC. It is translated as CSAEKTEPYEQYF.

The rearrangement joins TRBV7-2 to TRBJ2-3; no definite D call. The CDR3 spans 13 residues. Trimming cost V 1 base and J 3 bases, with 5 bases left between them. CDR1 SGHTA and CDR2 FQGNSA come from the germline V gene. CDR3 sequence reads: CASSLELTDTQYF. The CDR3 DNA is TGTGCCAGCAGCTTAGAGCTGACAGATACGCAGTATTTT.

The V gene is TRBV12-3 or TRBV12-4, the J gene TRBJ2-7, with 8 bases fitting TRBD1. V shed 6 bases, J shed 7 bases, and the junction held 8 bases outside the gene matches. There are 13 residues in the CDR3. In nucleotides, the CDR3 is TGTGCCAGCAGCCGGACAGGGCCGGGGGAGCAGTACTTC. Translated, it gives CASSRTGPGEQYF.

The chain joins TRBV7-2 to TRBJ1-1; a weak D match, TRBD1 (5 bases). The CDR3 consists of 13 residues. Trimming stripped 1 base from V and 8 bases from J, with 11 bases between. Germline-derived CDR1 and CDR2 are SGHTA and FQGNSA. The chain's CDR3 is CASSLERRGEAFF. In DNA form, the CDR3 reads TGTGCCAGCAGCTTAGAACGGCGGGGGGAAGCTTTCTTT.

The chain uses TRBV3-1 (or the pseudogene TRBV3-2) and TRBJ2-3; D is perhaps TRBD1 or TRBD2 (5 bases each). Germline CDR1 reads LGHDT; CDR2 reads YNNKEL (reference sequence). Trimming removed 1 base from V and 7 bases from J, with 18 bases in between. CDR3 length: 16 amino acids. The CDR3 region is CASSQATLGTPNTQYF. CDR3 DNA: TGTGCCAGCAGCCAAGCCACCTTAGGGACCCCCAATACGCAGTATTTT.

Regarding this clone: Other nucleotide sequences in the sample specify the same CDR3. The genes are TRBV28 and TRBJ1-6; D not certain. Per the germline V gene, CDR1 is MDHEN and CDR2 is SYDVKM. Trimming removed 2 bases from V and 0 bases from J, with 5 bases in between. The CDR3 has 15 residues. CDR3 in amino acids: CASSLGSSYNSPLHF. The CDR3 DNA reads as TGTGCCAGCAGTTTAGGAAGCTCCTATAATTCACCCCTCCACTTT.

The chain links TRBV6-5 to TRBJ1-5; D perhaps matches TRBD1 (5 bases). Trimming stripped 6 bases from V and 0 bases from J, with 12 bases between. Germline V gene sequence: CDR1 MNHEY, CDR2 SVGAGI. The CDR3 contains 15 residues. This CDR3 is CASRGDSNSNQPQHF. CDR3 DNA sequence: TGTGCCAGCAGGGGGGACTCCAATAGCAATCAGCCCCAGCATTTT.

The chain is built from TRBV20-1 and TRBJ1-6, with D uncertain. Trimming shortened V by 5 bases and J by 8 bases, and 4 bases separated the two germline ends. The germline V gene encodes CDR1 DFQATT and CDR2 SNEGSKA (reference sequence). CDR3 length equals 10 residues. The CDR3 DNA sequence: TGCAGTGCTCGGGATTCACCCCTCCACTTT. This codes for CSARDSPLHF.

This chain connects TRBV6-5 to TRBJ2-5; 8 positions match TRBD2. Germline trimming cut 6 bases from V and 5 bases from J; bases unmatched to any gene: 5. This CDR3 is 13 amino acids long. The germline V gene has CDR1 MNHEY and CDR2 SVGAGI. CDR3 protein: CASSSGGRETQYF. As DNA, the CDR3 is TGTGCCAGCAGCTCGGGGGGGCGTGAGACCCAGTACTTC.